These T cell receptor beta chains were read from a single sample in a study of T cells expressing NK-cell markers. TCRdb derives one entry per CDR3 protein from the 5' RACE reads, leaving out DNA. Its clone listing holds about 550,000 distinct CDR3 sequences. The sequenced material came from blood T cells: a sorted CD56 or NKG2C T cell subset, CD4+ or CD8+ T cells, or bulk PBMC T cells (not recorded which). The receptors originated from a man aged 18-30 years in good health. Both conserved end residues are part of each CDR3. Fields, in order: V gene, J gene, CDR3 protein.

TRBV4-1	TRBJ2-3	CASSHHGDTQYF
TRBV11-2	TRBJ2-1	CASSLQSGLAGDEQFF
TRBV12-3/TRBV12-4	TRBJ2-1	CASSRLAGGGNEQFF
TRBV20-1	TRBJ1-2	CSAVTGLNYGYTF
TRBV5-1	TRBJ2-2	CASSLEWGHTGELFF
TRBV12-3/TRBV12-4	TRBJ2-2	CASSPTSGRAGGELFF
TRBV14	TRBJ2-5	CASSLSGVVKTQYF
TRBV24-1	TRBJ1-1	CATSDFKGHFEAFF
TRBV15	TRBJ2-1	CATSNPENIDNEQFF
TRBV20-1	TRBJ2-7	CSARDFQGRINEQYF
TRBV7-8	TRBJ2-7	CASTPGRFVYEQYF
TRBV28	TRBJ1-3	CASSFRVSGNTIYF
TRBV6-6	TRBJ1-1	CASRVRVTEAFF
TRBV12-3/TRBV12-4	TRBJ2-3	CASISGLIPDTQYF
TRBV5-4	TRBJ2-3	CASSLTGGGSDTQYF
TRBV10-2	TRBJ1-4	CASKGRFEKLFF
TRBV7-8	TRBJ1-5	CASSLRAPGVSNQPQHF
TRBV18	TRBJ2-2	CASSLDRTNTGELFF
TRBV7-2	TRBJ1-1	CASSSYTETEAFF
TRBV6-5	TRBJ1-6	CASRTSGGTDNSPLHF
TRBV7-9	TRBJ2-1	CASSSLAGVGEQFF
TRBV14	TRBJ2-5	CASSDMNRGGETQYF